Here is one TCR beta chain with its context. The antigen is not known. The sample originates from a study of cytomegalovirus exposure and HLA in healthy donors. Study-level background: Unique TCRs numbering about 85 million, obtained from HLA-typed donors, made up an early data release. Whole-study results and caveats: In a later analysis, TCR beta V- and J-gene trimming showed a link to a missense DCLRE1C variant. The authors listed 150 or so TCR beta chains as cytomegalovirus-associated. In a later analysis, donors in an Asian-associated ancestry cluster reportedly had fewer N-insertions in productive TCRs than the cohort mean.

V gave up 4 bases and J gave up 1 base; unmatched junction bases: 8. The CDR3 is 16 residues long. Per germline, CDR1 SGHRS and CDR2 YFSETQ. Primers for the PCR totalled 60 Vbeta and 13 Jbeta. Sequencing was performed with immunoSEQ multiplex PCR; in TCRdb, only in-frame clones are kept and a portion is missing. The sample has some 170,000 clones, about 9% seen once. The sample consisted of PBMCs. This clonotype was obtained from a woman aged 25-40 years in good health and CMV-seropositive. The J gene is TRBJ1-3, the V gene TRBV5-1; TRBD1 aligns across 7 bases. CDR3 residues: CASSLTGVESGNTIYF. DNA of the CDR3: TGCGCCAGCAGCCTAACAGGGGTGGAATCTGGAAACACCATATATTTT.